This T cell receptor beta chain was sequenced during a study of cytomegalovirus exposure and HLA in healthy donors. The CDR3 consists of 15 residues. With V trimmed by 4 bases and J by 3 bases, 10 bases remained unmatched. The germline CDR1 and CDR2 sequences are SQVTM and ANQGSEA. Sequencing was performed with immunoSEQ multiplex PCR; in TCRdb, only in-frame clones are kept and a portion is missing. The sample includes about 150,000 clones, roughly nine tenths of them seen just once. Sequencing used PBMCs. The sequence was collected from a man between 18 and 35 years old in good health and CMV-seronegative. The chain uses TRBV29-1 and TRBJ1-2, with 8 bases matching TRBD1. Here the CDR3 DNA reads TGCAGCGTTGGGAAGGTAGGACAGGGACACTATGGCTACACCTTC. This codes for CSVGKVGQGHYGYTF.